This TCR beta chain was recorded in a study of T cell responses to AZD1222 COVID-19 vaccine. Produced via immunoSEQ multiplex PCR; TCRdb's table is partial and in-frame only. In the table there are 65,000 to 80,000 clones, under 95% of which are singletons. Comments on this clone: Antigen specificity is unknown.

Study-level points and caveats: The donors showed a predominance of white British ancestry and of females, with possible underestimation of clonal diversity.

V was cut by 4 bases and J by 1 base, with 8 bases left in between. CDR1 and CDR2 from the germline V gene are SGHRS and YFSETQ. The CDR3 is 13 residues long. This specimen consisted of peripheral blood, obtained on day 0 of AZD1222 vaccination. This chain uses TRBV5-1 with TRBJ1-1; D ambiguous. The clonotype comes from an adult in good health. The CDR3: CASSAGSNTEAFF. The CDR3 region has the DNA TGCGCCAGCAGCGCCGGATCGAACACTGAAGCTTTCTTT.